This T cell receptor (beta chain) was profiled in a study of control samples from healthy donors and cancer patients. Here immunoSEQ multiplex PCR was the method, and the copy in TCRdb shows in-frame clones only, minus some. The sample has fewer than 150,000 clones; more than 80% are singletons. The V gene's germline CDR1 is MDHEN and CDR2 SYDVKM. Trimming removed 5 bases from V and 0 bases from J, with 7 bases in between. CDR3 size: 13 residues. Sequenced material: blood. The clonotype originates from a man between 18 and 29 years old in good health. The chain has TRBV28 and TRBJ1-1, with D maybe TRBD1 (5 bases). CDR3 region: CASSQGVNTEAFF. Here the CDR3 DNA reads TGTGCCAGCAGTCAAGGGGTGAACACTGAAGCTTTCTTT.